The clone carrying this T cell receptor beta chain was seen only once. This sample was taken from a study of control samples from healthy donors and cancer patients. This CDR3 comprises 17 residues. In germline, CDR1 is MNHEY, CDR2 SMNVEV (reference sequence). Unmatched junction bases numbered 12, after V lost 2 bases and J lost 6 bases. This table comes from immunoSEQ multiplex PCR, and its TCRdb copy is limited to in-frame clones, with some not included. The sample includes 190,000 or so clones, over 85% seen only once; the top ten take about 1.5%. J is TRBJ2-1 and V is TRBV27, with 8 bases identical to TRBD2. Sequenced: blood. This receptor was identified in a man younger than 35 in good health. The CDR3 is CASSLRAAGTSINEQFF. CDR3 nucleotide sequence: TGTGCCAGCAGTTTAAGGGCAGCCGGGACTAGTATCAATGAGCAGTTCTTC.